This T cell receptor beta chain stems from a study of control samples from healthy donors and cancer patients. Assay used: immunoSEQ multiplex PCR; TCRdb lists only in-frame clones, some missing. The top ten hold less than 4.5% of the sample, which has roughly 120,000 clones, just under 95% seen once. This CDR3 has 14 amino acids. Germline V CDR1 and CDR2: MNHEY, SMNVEV (reference sequence). The V segment lost 6 bases and the J segment 2 bases; nucleotides outside the gene matches: 6. This TCR was recovered from a man aged 30-40 years in good health. Sequencing input: blood. The rearrangement uses TRBV27 and TRBJ1-2; 7 bases are shared with TRBD1. The CDR3 DNA reads TGTGCCAGCAGGCCATTGGACAGGAACTATGGCTACACCTTC. Amino acids: CASRPLDRNYGYTF.